This T cell receptor (beta chain) was recorded in a study of shared clonotypes between healthy human individuals. Study outcomes and limitations: Naive subsets usually exceeded memory subsets in estimated richness.

CD45RO-negative cells were positively selected for CCR7, leaving out terminally differentiated effector memory CD45RA+ cells. Notes on this clone: Its antigen is not known.

CDR3 length: 15 residues. The V end was cut by 5 bases, the J end by 2 bases, with 16 bases between. Germline loops: CDR1 SEHNR, CDR2 FQNEAQ (reference sequence). Sequencing was performed with immunoSEQ multiplex PCR; in TCRdb, only in-frame clones are kept and a portion is missing. The sample includes roughly 2.1 million clones, about 93% seen only once; the top ten take under 2%. The specimen was naive CD8+ T cells from PBMCs. This chain joins TRBV7-9 and TRBJ2-7, with D possibly TRBD2 on 5 matching bases. The sequence was collected from a man aged 18 to 29 in good health. Some clones in this sample may be carry-over from other donors' samples. CDR3 sequence (DNA): TGTGCCAGCAGCATGCGGACTTCACTCGCCTACGAGCAGTACTTC. Its translation: CASSMRTSLAYEQYF.